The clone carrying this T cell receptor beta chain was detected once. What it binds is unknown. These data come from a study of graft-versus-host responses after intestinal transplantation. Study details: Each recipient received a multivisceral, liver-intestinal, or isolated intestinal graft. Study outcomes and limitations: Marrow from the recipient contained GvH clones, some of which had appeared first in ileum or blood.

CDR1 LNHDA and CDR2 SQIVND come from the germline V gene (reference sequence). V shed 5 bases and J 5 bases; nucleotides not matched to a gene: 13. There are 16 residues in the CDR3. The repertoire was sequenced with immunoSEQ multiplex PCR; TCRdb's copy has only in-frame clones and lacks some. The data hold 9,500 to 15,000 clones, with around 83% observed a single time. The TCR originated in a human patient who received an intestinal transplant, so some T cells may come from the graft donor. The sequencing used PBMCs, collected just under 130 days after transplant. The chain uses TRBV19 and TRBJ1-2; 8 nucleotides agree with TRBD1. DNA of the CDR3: TGTGCCAGTAGTCCGGACAGGGTAAAGAGGGCATATGGCTACACCTTC. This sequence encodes CASSPDRVKRAYGYTF.